These T cell receptor beta chains were read from a single sample in a study of blood T cell repertoires in COVID-19. Produced via immunoSEQ multiplex PCR; TCRdb's table is partial and in-frame only. The sample carries 28,000 or so clones, 90% to 95% recorded once. The sample was peripheral blood. All receptors come from a human donor with active COVID-19. The donor label of this sample is uncertain. CDR3s include the opening cysteine and the closing phenylalanine or tryptophan. Fields, in order: J gene, V gene, D gene, CDR3 protein, CDR3 DNA. A D gene is named only where the DNA matches it firmly.

>TRBJ1-2|TRBV6-2/TRBV6-3|TRBD1
CASSPGQENGYTF
TGTGCCAGCAGTCCAGGACAGGAAAATGGCTACACCTTC
>TRBJ1-4|TRBV27|NA
CASRTGRSSNEKLFF
TGTGCCAGCAGGACAGGACGGAGCTCTAATGAAAAACTGTTTTTT
>TRBJ2-7|TRBV7-9|TRBD1
CASADSGQGWVSYEQYF
TGTGCCAGCGCAGATTCGGGACAGGGTTGGGTCTCCTACGAGCAGTACTTC
>TRBJ2-3|TRBV9|NA
CASSGGDSSSTDTQYF
TGTGCCAGCAGCGGGGGGGACTCATCTAGCACAGATACGCAGTATTTT
>TRBJ2-7|TRBV6-1|TRBD2
CASSEARGGRPYEQYF
TGTGCCAGCAGTGAAGCGCGGGGGGGCCGCCCCTACGAGCAGTACTTC
>TRBJ2-3|TRBV29-1|TRBD1
CSVVQGAATDTQYF
TGCAGCGTCGTACAGGGGGCAGCCACAGATACGCAGTATTTT
>TRBJ1-2|TRBV6-5|NA
CASSYSSLGHYTF
TGTGCCAGCAGTTACTCGAGTCTGGGGCACTACACCTTC
>TRBJ2-5|TRBV4-2|NA
CASSQARGQQETQYF
TGTGCCAGCAGCCAAGCCCGCGGACAGCAAGAGACCCAGTACTTC
>TRBJ1-1|TRBV29-1|NA
CSVLIRVNTEAFF
TGCAGCGTTCTGATTCGGGTTAACACTGAAGCTTTCTTT
>TRBJ1-2|TRBV18|TRBD1
CASSSPGGQLYGYTF
TGTGCCAGCTCATCTCCCGGGGGACAGCTCTATGGCTACACCTTC
>TRBJ1-2|TRBV2|TRBD1
CASRGWQGAYGYTF
TGTGCCAGCAGGGGTTGGCAGGGGGCTTATGGCTACACCTTC
>TRBJ2-2|TRBV4-3|TRBD2
CASSQLPAGGGELFF
TGCGCCAGCAGCCAGCTCCCAGCGGGAGGCGGGGAGCTGTTTTTT
>TRBJ2-1|TRBV18|TRBD2
CASSPGGSPGFF
TGTGCCAGCTCCCCCGGCGGGAGTCCTGGGTTCTTC
>TRBJ2-3|TRBV5-1|TRBD1
CASRPGQGSTDTQYF
TGCGCCAGCAGACCTGGACAGGGGAGCACAGATACGCAGTATTTT
>TRBJ2-7|TRBV24-1|TRBD2
CATSDLSSGGYEQYF
TGTGCCACCAGTGATTTGAGTAGCGGGGGCTACGAGCAGTACTTC
>TRBJ2-2|TRBV12-5|NA
CASNQGYTGELFF
TGTGCTAGTAATCAGGGGTACACCGGGGAGCTGTTTTTT
>TRBJ2-7|TRBV7-8|TRBD1
CASSAWDRELDGSYEQYF
TGTGCCAGCAGCGCTTGGGACAGGGAGTTGGACGGCTCCTACGAGCAGTACTTC
>TRBJ1-1|TRBV21-1|NA
CASSKPTGTEAFF
TGTGCCAGCAGCAAGCCGACAGGGACTGAAGCTTTCTTT
>TRBJ1-2|TRBV4-2|NA
CASSQDLGGGYGYTF
TGTGCCAGCAGCCAAGATCTGGGAGGGGGCTATGGCTACACCTTC
>TRBJ2-1|TRBV27|TRBD2
CASSFTRTSEQFF
TGTGCCAGCAGTTTCACCCGGACTAGTGAGCAGTTCTTC
>TRBJ2-3|TRBV9|NA
CASTSSGLLTDTQYF
TGTGCCAGCACAAGTAGCGGCCTTCTCACAGATACGCAGTATTTT
>TRBJ2-7|TRBV4-3|NA
CASSQDRATGVDF
TGCGCCAGCAGCCAAGACAGAGCGACGGGAGTCGACTTC
>TRBJ2-1|TRBV11-2|NA
CASSSPPTNNEQFF
TGTGCCAGCAGCTCCCCCCCAACTAACAATGAGCAGTTCTTC
>TRBJ2-7|TRBV4-1|TRBD2
CASSQPTSGSYEQYF
TGCGCCAGCAGCCAACCCACTAGCGGATCCTACGAGCAGTACTTC
>TRBJ2-3|TRBV7-6|TRBD2
CASSDTSASTDTQYF
TGTGCCAGCAGCGATACTAGCGCTAGCACAGATACGCAGTATTTT
>TRBJ2-1|TRBV18|NA
CASSPKRQTSYNEQFF
TGTGCCAGCTCACCAAAGCGGCAGACATCCTACAATGAGCAGTTCTTC
>TRBJ1-2|TRBV6-5|NA
CASGIKGVLRGYTF
TGTGCCAGCGGTATTAAGGGGGTTTTAAGGGGCTACACCTTC
>TRBJ2-3|TRBV11-1|NA
CASSLGGDGDTQYF
TGTGCCAGCAGCTTGGGGGGAGATGGAGATACGCAGTATTTT
>TRBJ1-4|TRBV6-5|NA
CASGGLGGSEKLFF
TGTGCCAGCGGGGGTCTGGGGGGGAGTGAAAAACTGTTTTTT
>TRBJ1-2|TRBV6-6|TRBD1
CASSYSSTGFSNGYTF
TGTGCCAGCAGTTACAGTTCGACAGGGTTTTCAAATGGCTACACCTTC
>TRBJ2-1|TRBV27|NA
CASSLSSISYNEQFF
TGTGCCAGCAGTTTATCGTCTATCTCCTACAATGAGCAGTTCTTC